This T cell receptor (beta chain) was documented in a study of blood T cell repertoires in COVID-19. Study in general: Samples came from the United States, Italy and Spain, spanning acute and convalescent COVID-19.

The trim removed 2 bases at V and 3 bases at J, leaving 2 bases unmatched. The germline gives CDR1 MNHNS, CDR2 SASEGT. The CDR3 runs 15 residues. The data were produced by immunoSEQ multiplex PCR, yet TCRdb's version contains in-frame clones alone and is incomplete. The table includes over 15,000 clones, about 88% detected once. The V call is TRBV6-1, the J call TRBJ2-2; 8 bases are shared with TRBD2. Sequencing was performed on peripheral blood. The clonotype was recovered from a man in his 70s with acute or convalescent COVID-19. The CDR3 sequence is CASSERRGDTGELFF. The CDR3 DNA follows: TGTGCCAGCAGTGAACGGCGGGGGGACACCGGGGAGCTGTTTTTT.